One and the same sample provided the 25 T cell receptor beta chains below, sequenced in a study of CD8 T cells in Susac syndrome. RNA was extracted with the RNeasy kit, and a quantity of 0.5 to 1 ug was reverse transcribed using random hexamers. MiXCR was run by TCRdb on the immunoSEQ multiplex PCR reads, yielding one entry per CDR3 protein. The sample consists of about 200,000 distinct CDR3 sequences, roughly 96% of them appearing once. Sequences were obtained from CD4+ T cells from PBMCs. These receptors were obtained from a human donor in good health.

V is TRBV12-5 and J is TRBJ1-1; 9 bases align to TRBD1. In germline, CDR1 is LGHNT, CDR2 FRNRAP. The CDR3 consists of 17 residues. With V trimmed by 0 bases and J by 0 bases, 5 bases remained unmatched. The CDR3 DNA reads as TGTGCTAGTGGTTTGGTCATCGGGGACAGGGTGAACACTGAAGCTTTCTTT. Translating it yields CASGLVIGDRVNTEAFF.

This rearrangement joins TRBV15 to TRBJ2-1; 10 bases fit TRBD1. Germline-derived CDR1 and CDR2 are LNHNV and YYDKDF (reference sequence). The CDR3 loop spans 17 amino acids. V shed 0 bases and J 3 bases; nucleotides not matched to a gene: 5. DNA for the CDR3: TGTGCCACCAGCAGAGACGGGACAGGGGCTATCTACAATGAGCAGTTCTTC. Its translation: CATSRDGTGAIYNEQFF. The full variable domain, with the rest looked up from reference TRBV15 and TRBJ2-1, is DAMVIQNPRYQVTQFGKPVTLSCSQTLNHNVMYWYQQKSSQAPKLLFHYYDKDFNNEADTPDNFQSRRPNTSFCFLDIRSPGLGDTAMYLCATSRDGTGAIYNEQFFGPGTRLTVL.

The rearrangement uses TRBV5-6 and TRBJ1-5; TRBD1 matches at 9 bases. With V trimmed by 4 bases and J by 3 bases, 11 bases remained unmatched. CDR3 length: 17 amino acids. Germline V gene sequence: CDR1 SGHDT, CDR2 YYEEEE. In nucleotides, the CDR3 is TGTGCCAGCAGCAGAAGAAGGGGACAGGGCAACAATCAGCCCCAGCATTTT. Its protein product is CASSRRRGQGNNQPQHF.

The CDR3 nucleotides read TGTGCCAGCAGCCAAGATGGTACCCAGAACAATGAGCAGTTCTTC. The encoded protein is CASSQDGTQNNEQFF. The chain joins TRBV4-2 to TRBJ2-1; the D is unclear. Germline CDR1 and CDR2: LGHNA and YNFKEQ. The CDR3 runs to 15 residues. V was shortened by 0 bases and J by 5 bases, with 11 bases between the two germline ends.

The chain joins TRBV29-1 to TRBJ1-1; D remains ambiguous. V was trimmed by 6 bases and J by 0 bases, leaving 14 bases between them. The CDR3 is made up of 14 amino acids. CDR1 SQVTM and CDR2 ANQGSEA come from the germline V gene. CDR3 DNA sequence: TGCAGCGTCTCCCGCCGGGCCTTGAACACTGAAGCTTTCTTT. As protein: CSVSRRALNTEAFF. Combining the CDR3 with reference TRBV29-1 and TRBJ1-1 gives the whole variable domain SAVISQKPSRDICQRGTSLTIQCQVDSQVTMMFWYRQQPGQSLTLIATANQGSEATYESGFVIDKFPISRPNLTFSTLTVSNMSPEDSSIYLCSVSRRALNTEAFFGQGTRLTVV.

The CDR3 bases are TGTGCCTGCCATCGCGACGTCTCCTACGAGCAGTACGTC. It is translated as CACHRDVSYEQYV. The rearrangement joins TRBV30 to TRBJ2-7, with D unresolved. Between the trimmed V and J ends, which lost 6 bases and 0 bases, there was a span of 12 bases. This CDR3 has 13 amino acids. Per germline, CDR1 GTSNPN and CDR2 SVGIG (reference sequence).

The V and J genes are TRBV18 and TRBJ2-1; D is ambiguous. CDR1 and CDR2 from the germline V gene are KGHSH and LQKENI. Trimming took off 3 bases at V and 4 bases at J, with 10 bases between the two ends. The CDR3 totals 14 residues. In DNA form, the CDR3 reads TGTGCCAGCTCACCTCCCACCCTGTACAATGAGCAGTTCTTC. Translating gives CASSPPTLYNEQFF.

The genes are TRBV20-1 and TRBJ1-5, with unresolved D. The length of the CDR3 is 13 residues. V lost 1 base to trimming and J lost 7 bases, with 11 bases between them. From germline, CDR1 is DFQATT and CDR2 SNEGSKA (reference sequence). CDR3 DNA: TGCAGTGCTAGAGCTCGGCAGGACCAGCCCCAGCATTTT. It codes for CSARARQDQPQHF.

The chain has TRBV20-1 and TRBJ1-1; D gene uncertain. V lost 0 bases to trimming and J lost 9 bases, with 14 bases between them. Germline V gives CDR1 DFQATT, CDR2 SNEGSKA (reference sequence). CDR3 size: 13 residues. Here the CDR3 reads CSARDSQTRQAFF. For the CDR3, the DNA is TGCAGTGCTAGAGATTCCCAAACACGGCAAGCTTTCTTT.

V is TRBV20-1 and J is TRBJ2-1; 13 bases map to TRBD2. The J segment lost 5 bases and the V segment lost 6 bases, leaving 4 bases of the junction unmatched. The CDR3 contains 14 residues. From germline, CDR1 is DFQATT and CDR2 SNEGSKA (reference sequence). The CDR3, as DNA: TGCAGTGCCCTAACTAGCGGGGGGGACAATGAGCAGTTCTTC. Protein: CSALTSGGDNEQFF.

The V gene is TRBV20-1, the J gene TRBJ2-3, with 16 bases fitting TRBD2. This CDR3 contains 16 residues. J gave up 4 bases and V 1 base, and 2 bases lay outside the gene matches. Germline V CDR1 and CDR2: DFQATT, SNEGSKA (reference sequence). CDR3 bases: TGCAGTGCTAGAGGAGGGACTAGCGGGAGGGCAGATACGCAGTATTTT. This sequence encodes CSARGGTSGRADTQYF.

The rearrangement uses TRBV3-1 and TRBJ2-4; weak D call: TRBD2 (5 bases). In germline, CDR1 is LGHDT, CDR2 YNNKEL (reference sequence). CDR3 size: 15 residues. The V gene lost 1 base and the J gene lost 8 bases, with 15 bases spanning the gap. CDR3 region: CASSQVLDRGDIQYF. In nucleotides, the CDR3 is TGTGCCAGCAGCCAAGTTCTGGACCGGGGAGACATTCAGTACTTC.

This clonotype came up once. The rearrangement joins TRBV29-1 to TRBJ2-3; D may be TRBD2 (5 bases). This CDR3 is 14 amino acids long. V shed 7 bases and J shed 4 bases, with 18 bases lying between them. The V gene's germline CDR1 is SQVTM and CDR2 ANQGSEA. CDR3 amino acids: CSADRSVDSDTQYF. The DNA of the CDR3 is TGCAGCGCCGACCGTAGCGTTGACTCAGATACGCAGTATTTT.

V usage is TRBV12-3 or TRBV12-4 and J usage is TRBJ2-3; either TRBD1 or TRBD2 may supply D (5 bases each). The CDR3 extends over 14 amino acids. V was clipped by 3 bases and J by 5 bases, with 12 bases between them. The CDR3 DNA sequence: TGTGCCAGCAGTTTGGGGACCGCGGAAGATACGCAGTATTTT. It is translated as CASSLGTAEDTQYF.

The chain employs TRBV7-9 and TRBJ2-7; possible D gene TRBD1, 5 bases. CDR3 length: 13 residues. Deletions cut 1 base from V and 7 bases from J, with 11 bases between. Germline values: CDR1 SEHNR, CDR2 FQNEAQ (reference sequence). CDR3 region: CASSLEGLWEQYV. In DNA form, the CDR3 reads TGTGCCAGCAGCTTAGAGGGGTTGTGGGAGCAGTACGTC.

This clonotype was detected a few times. This chain connects TRBV29-1 to TRBJ1-2; the D gene is possibly TRBD1 (5 bases). The CDR3 length is 12 residues. The V gene lost 4 bases and the J gene lost 5 bases, with 11 bases spanning the gap. Germline V gene sequence: CDR1 SQVTM, CDR2 ANQGSEA. CDR3 sequence (DNA): TGCAGCGTTGGGCAGGGAACATATGGCTACACCTTC. Protein product: CSVGQGTYGYTF.

V is TRBV2 and J is TRBJ2-1, with 7 bases that match TRBD2. Germline values: CDR1 SNHLY, CDR2 FYNNEI. CDR3 size: 15 residues. V lost 1 base to trimming and J lost 5 bases; unmatched junction nucleotides: 5. CDR3 DNA: TGTGCCAGCAGTGAAGGGCGGGGGACGGACAATGAGCAGTTCTTC. It encodes CASSEGRGTDNEQFF.

The gene calls are TRBV20-1 and TRBJ2-4; D may be TRBD1 (6 bases). CDR1 is DFQATT and CDR2 is SNEGSKA in the germline V gene (reference sequence). The germline V and J ends were trimmed by 4 bases and 0 bases, with 10 bases remaining between them. This CDR3 region has 14 residues. The CDR3 coding sequence is TGCAGTGCTACGAGGGGGTCAGCCAAAAACATTCAGTACTTC. Its translation: CSATRGSAKNIQYF.

The CDR3 DNA reads as TGTGCCAGCAGCTTGGCGGGAGGACTTCGATCTGGGGCCAACGTCCTGACTTTC. Translating it yields CASSLAGGLRSGANVLTF. This chain joins TRBV5-4 and TRBJ2-6; 7 bases align to TRBD2. Trimming cost V 0 bases and J 1 base; bases outside gene matches: 7. The germline gives CDR1 SGHNT, CDR2 YYREEE (reference sequence). The CDR3 has 18 amino acids.

The genes are TRBV12-3 or TRBV12-4 and TRBJ1-1; 7 nucleotides match TRBD1. V trimming: 6 bases; J trimming: 1 base; junction bases outside the gene matches: 2. The CDR3 spans 13 residues. This chain's CDR3 is CASRGQTNTEAFF. CDR3 nucleotide sequence: TGTGCCAGCAGGGGACAGACGAACACTGAAGCTTTCTTT.

The V call is TRBV7-2, the J call TRBJ1-2, with 9 positions matching TRBD1. Per germline, CDR1 SGHTA and CDR2 FQGNSA. Trimming took 4 bases from V and 4 from J; bases not matched to a gene: 4. CDR3 size: 14 residues. The CDR3 protein is CASSSDRGFYGYTF. Written as DNA, the CDR3 is TGTGCCAGCAGCTCGGACAGGGGTTTCTATGGCTACACCTTC. The full variable domain, its missing parts supplied by reference TRBV7-2 and TRBJ1-2, is GAGVSQSPSNKVTEKGKDVELRCDPISGHTALYWYRQSLGQGLEFLIYFQGNSAPDKSGLPSDRFSAERTGGSVSTLTIQRTQQEDSAVYLCASSSDRGFYGYTFGSGTRLTVV.

The chain carries TRBV27 and TRBJ2-7; D gene unclear. Germline V gene lookup returns CDR1 MNHEY and CDR2 SMNVEV (reference sequence). V lost 3 bases and J lost 3, with 12 bases in between. This CDR3 region has 14 residues. CDR3 in amino acids: CASSFGYSRYEQYF. CDR3 nucleotides: TGTGCCAGCAGTTTTGGTTACAGCCGCTACGAGCAGTACTTC.

The CDR3 sequence: CASSATGRANEQYV. In DNA, the CDR3 is TGTGCCAGCAGCGCGACCGGGAGGGCCAACGAGCAGTACGTC. The V call is TRBV3-1, the J call TRBJ2-7, with TRBD2 identical over 8 bases. The V gene's germline CDR1 is LGHDT and CDR2 YNNKEL (reference sequence). The CDR3 spans 14 residues. V gave up 5 bases and J gave up 5 bases; unmatched junction bases: 8.

The chain uses TRBV28 and TRBJ2-7; D not resolved. CDR3 length: 14 residues. Germline values: CDR1 MDHEN, CDR2 SYDVKM. Trimming cost V 5 bases and J 3 bases, with 14 bases left between them. The CDR3 loop reads CASSPIEPYYEQYV. The CDR3 nucleotides are TGTGCCAGCAGTCCGATTGAGCCCTACTACGAGCAGTACGTC.

This sequence joins TRBV12-3 or TRBV12-4 and TRBJ2-3; D is possibly TRBD1 (5 bases). The CDR3 is 12 amino acids. V lost 7 bases and J 6 bases, leaving 11 bases between the germline ends. CDR3 loop: CASKGDSDTQYF. CDR3 DNA sequence: TGTGCCAGCAAAGGGGATTCGGATACGCAGTATTTT.